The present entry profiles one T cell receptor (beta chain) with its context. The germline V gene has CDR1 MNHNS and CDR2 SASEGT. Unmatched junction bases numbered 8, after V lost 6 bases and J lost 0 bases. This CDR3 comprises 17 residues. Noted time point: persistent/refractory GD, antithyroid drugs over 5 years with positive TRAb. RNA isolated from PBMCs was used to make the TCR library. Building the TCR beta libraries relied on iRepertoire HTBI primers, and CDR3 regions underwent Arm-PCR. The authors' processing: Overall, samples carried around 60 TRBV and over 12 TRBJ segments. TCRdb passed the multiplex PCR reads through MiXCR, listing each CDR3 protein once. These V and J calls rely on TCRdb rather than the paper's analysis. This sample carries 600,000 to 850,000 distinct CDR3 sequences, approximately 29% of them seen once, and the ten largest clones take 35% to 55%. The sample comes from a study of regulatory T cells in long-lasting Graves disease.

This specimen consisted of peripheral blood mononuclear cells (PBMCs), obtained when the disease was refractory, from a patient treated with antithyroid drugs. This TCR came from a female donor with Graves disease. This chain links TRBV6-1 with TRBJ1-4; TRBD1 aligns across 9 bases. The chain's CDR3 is CASRDDRGGATNEKLFF. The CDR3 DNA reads TGTGCCAGCAGGGACGACAGGGGGGGTGCAACTAATGAAAAACTGTTTTTT.